What follows is one TCR beta chain and its context. Authors' data handling: The authors estimated nucleated cell counts from reference gene primer amplification. The table came from immunoSEQ multiplex PCR; TCRdb's copy has only in-frame clones and leaves some out. That table furnishes V, J and clone size, whereas the DNA furnished D and trimming. The sample lists about 55,000 clones; approximately 85% were seen once. The record originates from a study of blood T cell repertoires in COVID-19. Looking at the study overall: The United States, Italy and Spain supplied acute and convalescent COVID-19 samples. The cDNA or gDNA used as material had been derived from T cells, B-cell-depleted T cells, or PBMCs.

The junction had 14 bases not matched to a gene; V was cut back by 0 bases and J by 5 bases. Germline V gene lookup returns CDR1 LGHNA and CDR2 YNFKEQ. The CDR3 totals 19 residues. This receptor was obtained from a human donor in a cohort sampled during active COVID-19. Source material: peripheral blood. This chain connects TRBV4-2 to TRBJ2-5; 11 bases align to TRBD2. CDR3 sequence reads: CASSQDDPTSGSPGETQYF. The CDR3 bases are TGTGCCAGCAGCCAAGATGACCCCACTAGCGGGAGCCCCGGGGAGACCCAGTACTTC.